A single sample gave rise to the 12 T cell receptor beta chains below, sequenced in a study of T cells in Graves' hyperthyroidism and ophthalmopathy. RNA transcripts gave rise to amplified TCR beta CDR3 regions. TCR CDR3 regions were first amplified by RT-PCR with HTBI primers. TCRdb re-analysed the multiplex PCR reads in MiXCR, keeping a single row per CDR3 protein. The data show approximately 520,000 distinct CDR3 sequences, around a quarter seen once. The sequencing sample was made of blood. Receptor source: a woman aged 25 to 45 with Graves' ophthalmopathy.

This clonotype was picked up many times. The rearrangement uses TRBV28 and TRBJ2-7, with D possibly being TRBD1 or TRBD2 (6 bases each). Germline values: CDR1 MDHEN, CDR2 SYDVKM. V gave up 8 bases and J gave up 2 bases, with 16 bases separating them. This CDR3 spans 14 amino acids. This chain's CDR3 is CASGGGRFTYEQYF. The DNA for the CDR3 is TGTGCCAGCGGTGGGGGGCGATTCACCTACGAGCAGTACTTC. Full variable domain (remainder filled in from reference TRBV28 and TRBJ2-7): DVKVTQSSRYLVKRTGEKVFLECVQDMDHENMFWYRQDPGLGLRLIYFSYDVKMKEKGDIPEGYSVSREKKERFSLILESASTNQTSMYLCASGGGRFTYEQYFGPGTRLTVT.

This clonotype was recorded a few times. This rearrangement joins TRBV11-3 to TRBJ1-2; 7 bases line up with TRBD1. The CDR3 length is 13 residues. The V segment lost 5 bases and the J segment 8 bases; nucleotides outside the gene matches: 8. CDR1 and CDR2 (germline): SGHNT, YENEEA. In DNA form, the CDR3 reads TGTGCCAGCAGCCCGAGGGGGCTAGAAGGCTACACCTTC. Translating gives CASSPRGLEGYTF.

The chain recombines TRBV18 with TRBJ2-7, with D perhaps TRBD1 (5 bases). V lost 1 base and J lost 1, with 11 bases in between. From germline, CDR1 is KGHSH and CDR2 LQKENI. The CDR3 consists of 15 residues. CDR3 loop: CASSPRRQGSYEQYF. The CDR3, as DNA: TGTGCCAGCTCACCACGTCGGCAGGGTTCCTACGAGCAGTACTTC.

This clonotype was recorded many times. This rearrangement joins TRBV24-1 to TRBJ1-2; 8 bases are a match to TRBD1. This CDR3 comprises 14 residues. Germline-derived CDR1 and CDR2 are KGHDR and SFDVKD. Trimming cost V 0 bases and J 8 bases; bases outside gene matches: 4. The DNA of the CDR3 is TGTGCCACCAGTGATTTGCACACAGGGGGAGGCTACACCTTC. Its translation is CATSDLHTGGGYTF.

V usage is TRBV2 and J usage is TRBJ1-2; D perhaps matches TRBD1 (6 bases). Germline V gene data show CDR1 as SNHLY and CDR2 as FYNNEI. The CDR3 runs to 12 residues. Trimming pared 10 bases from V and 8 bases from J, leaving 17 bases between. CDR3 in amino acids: CATSLGAGGYTF. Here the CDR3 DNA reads TGTGCCACCTCTTTGGGGGCTGGAGGCTACACCTTC.

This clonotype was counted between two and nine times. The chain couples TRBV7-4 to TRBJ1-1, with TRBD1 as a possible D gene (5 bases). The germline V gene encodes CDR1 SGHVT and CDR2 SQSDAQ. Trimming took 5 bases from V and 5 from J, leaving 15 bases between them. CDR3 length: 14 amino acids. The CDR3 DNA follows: TGTGCCAGCAGCCCGGTTAGTCGGGGGACTGAAGCTTTCTTT. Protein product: CASSPVSRGTEAFF.

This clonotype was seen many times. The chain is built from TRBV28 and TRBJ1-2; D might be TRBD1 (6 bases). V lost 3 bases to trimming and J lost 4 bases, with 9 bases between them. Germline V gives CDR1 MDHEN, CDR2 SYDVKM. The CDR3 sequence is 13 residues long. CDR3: CASSFGQFYGYTF. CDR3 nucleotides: TGTGCCAGCAGTTTCGGACAGTTCTATGGCTACACCTTC.

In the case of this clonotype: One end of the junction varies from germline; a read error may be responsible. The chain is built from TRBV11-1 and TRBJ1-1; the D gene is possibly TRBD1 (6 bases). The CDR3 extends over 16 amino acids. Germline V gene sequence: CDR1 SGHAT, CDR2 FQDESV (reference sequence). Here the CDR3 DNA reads TGTGCCAGCAGCTTATCCGGGGGCTTCATGAACACTGAAGCTATCTTT. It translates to CASSLSGGFMNTEAIF. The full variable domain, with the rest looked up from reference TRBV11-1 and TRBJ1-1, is EAEVAQSPRYKITEKSQAVAFWCDPISGHATLYWYRQILGQGPELLVQFQDESVVDDSQLPKDRFSAERLKGVDSTLKIQPAELGDSAMYLCASSLSGGFMNTEAIFGQGTRLTVV.

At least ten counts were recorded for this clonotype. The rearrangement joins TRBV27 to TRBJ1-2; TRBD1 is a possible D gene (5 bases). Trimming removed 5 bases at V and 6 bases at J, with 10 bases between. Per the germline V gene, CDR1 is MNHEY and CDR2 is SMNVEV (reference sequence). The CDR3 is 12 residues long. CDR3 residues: CASSATGHGYTF. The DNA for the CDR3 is TGTGCCAGCAGTGCTACGGGGCATGGCTACACCTTC.

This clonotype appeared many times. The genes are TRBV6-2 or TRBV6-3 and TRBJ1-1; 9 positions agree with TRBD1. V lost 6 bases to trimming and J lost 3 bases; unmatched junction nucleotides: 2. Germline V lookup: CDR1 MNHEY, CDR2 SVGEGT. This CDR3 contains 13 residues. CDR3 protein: CASRDRGDTEAFF. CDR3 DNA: TGTGCCAGCAGAGACAGGGGGGACACTGAAGCTTTCTTT.

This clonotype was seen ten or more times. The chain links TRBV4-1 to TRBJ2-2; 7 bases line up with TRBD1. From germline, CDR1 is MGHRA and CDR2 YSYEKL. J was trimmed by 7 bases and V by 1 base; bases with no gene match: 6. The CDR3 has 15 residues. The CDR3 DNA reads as TGCGCCAGCAGCCAAGTAAGGGGGCGCGTCGGGGAGCTGTTTTTT. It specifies CASSQVRGRVGELFF.

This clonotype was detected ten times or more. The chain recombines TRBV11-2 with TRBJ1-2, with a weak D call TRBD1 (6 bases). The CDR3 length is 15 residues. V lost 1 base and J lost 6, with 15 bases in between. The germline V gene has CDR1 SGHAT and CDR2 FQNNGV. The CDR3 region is CASSLVIAGVDGYTF. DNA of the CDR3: TGTGCCAGCAGCTTAGTAATAGCAGGGGTGGATGGCTACACCTTC.